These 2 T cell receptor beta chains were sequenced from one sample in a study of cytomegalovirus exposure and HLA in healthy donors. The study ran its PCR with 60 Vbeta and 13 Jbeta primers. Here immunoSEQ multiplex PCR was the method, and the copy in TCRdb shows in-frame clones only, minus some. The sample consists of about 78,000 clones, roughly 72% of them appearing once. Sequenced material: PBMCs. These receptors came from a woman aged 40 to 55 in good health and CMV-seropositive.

For the CDR3, the DNA is TGTGCCAGCAGCTCAGGGACAGGGCCCCAGCATTTT. Translation gives CASSSGTGPQHF. The V and J genes are TRBV7-9 and TRBJ1-5, with TRBD1 matching 8 bases. The CDR3 consists of 12 residues. The V gene end was trimmed by 4 bases and the J gene end by 9 bases; junction bases not matched to a gene: 2. CDR1 and CDR2 from the germline V gene are SEHNR and FQNEAQ (reference sequence).

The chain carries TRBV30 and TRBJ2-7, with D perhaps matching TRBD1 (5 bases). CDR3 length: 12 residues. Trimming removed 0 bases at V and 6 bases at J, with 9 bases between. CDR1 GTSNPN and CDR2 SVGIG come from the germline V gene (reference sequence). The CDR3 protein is CAWSVQGREQYF. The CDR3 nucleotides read TGTGCCTGGAGTGTTCAGGGTCGCGAGCAGTACTTC.